A single sample is the source of the 28 T cell receptor beta chains below, sequenced in a study of cytomegalovirus exposure and HLA in healthy donors. The primer mix had 60 Vbeta and 13 Jbeta primers. The protocol was immunoSEQ multiplex PCR, while the TCRdb copy is restricted to in-frame clones and leaves out a portion. Altogether approximately 100,000 clones are present, 75% to 85% being singletons, with the ten largest covering over 9.5%. Sequencing was done on a sample of PBMCs. The receptors were gathered from a man younger than 30 in good health and CMV-seropositive.

The table lists this clone with a few counts. V usage is TRBV30 and J usage is TRBJ2-7; D is possibly TRBD2 (5 bases). The CDR3 has 15 amino acids. The germline CDR1 and CDR2 sequences are GTSNPN and SVGIG (reference sequence). The germline V and J ends were trimmed by 2 bases and 2 bases, with 16 bases remaining between them. The CDR3 spells CAWSPGGFTTYEQYF. CDR3 coding DNA: TGTGCCTGGAGTCCAGGCGGGTTTACCACCTACGAGCAGTACTTC.

This sequence joins TRBV2 and TRBJ1-1; D unclear. Germline CDR1 SNHLY, CDR2 FYNNEI. Trimming removed 6 bases from V and 10 bases from J, with 12 bases in between. The CDR3 has 11 residues. The CDR3 coding sequence is TGTGCCAGCAGCCCCCGGGAACGAGCTTTCTTT. Its translation is CASSPRERAFF.

The V and J genes are TRBV19 and TRBJ1-2, with 10 bases matching TRBD1. Germline-derived CDR1 and CDR2 are LNHDA and SQIVND (reference sequence). The CDR3 sequence is 14 residues long. V gave up 5 bases and J gave up 6 bases; unmatched junction bases: 6. The CDR3 region is CASSPLGTGDGYTF. The CDR3 nucleotides are TGTGCCAGTAGTCCTCTCGGGACAGGGGATGGCTACACCTTC.

The gene calls are TRBV28 and TRBJ1-5; TRBD1 agrees at 7 bases. This CDR3 is built from 14 residues. J lost 4 bases, V lost 3 bases, and 3 bases had no gene match. Germline CDR1 is MDHEN and CDR2 is SYDVKM. The CDR3 is CASSFGQVNQPQHF. For the CDR3, the DNA is TGTGCCAGCAGTTTCGGACAGGTGAATCAGCCCCAGCATTTT.

The rearrangement joins TRBV13 to TRBJ2-3; D might be TRBD2 (6 bases). The germline V gene encodes CDR1 PRHDT and CDR2 FYEKMQ (reference sequence). This CDR3 has 14 amino acids. V shed 6 bases and J shed 4 bases, with 14 bases lying between them. The CDR3 here is CASRLRSSADTQYF. CDR3 DNA: TGTGCCAGCAGACTTAGATCTAGCGCAGATACGCAGTATTTT.

This clone was counted only a few times. This chain connects TRBV30 to TRBJ1-5, with D tentatively TRBD1 (5 bases). CDR1 GTSNPN and CDR2 SVGIG come from the germline V gene (reference sequence). The CDR3 length is 14 residues. V was shortened by 0 bases and J by 7 bases, with 13 bases between the two germline ends. The CDR3 reads CAWSVQWGRQPQHF. In DNA form, the CDR3 reads TGTGCCTGGAGTGTACAATGGGGCCGGCAGCCCCAGCATTTT.

The V gene is TRBV27, the J gene TRBJ1-6; 8 bases map to TRBD1. Germline V gene data show CDR1 as MNHEY and CDR2 as SMNVEV (reference sequence). The CDR3 is made up of 15 amino acids. J was trimmed by 7 bases and V by 5 bases; bases with no gene match: 7. The CDR3 protein is CASSVDRVGNSPLHF. The CDR3 region has the DNA TGTGCCAGCAGTGTGGACAGGGTGGGGAATTCACCCCTCCACTTT.

This chain joins TRBV4-1 and TRBJ1-2; a weak D match, TRBD1 (5 bases). The germline V and J ends were trimmed by 1 base and 2 bases, with 17 bases remaining between them. CDR1 and CDR2 (germline): MGHRA, YSYEKL. This CDR3 has 17 residues. The CDR3 DNA sequence: TGCGCCAGCAGCCAAGCCCCGGGGGGGTCTAAGAACTATGGCTACACCTTC. Amino acid sequence: CASSQAPGGSKNYGYTF.

The V and J genes are TRBV14 and TRBJ2-2; D is undetermined. The germline V gene encodes CDR1 SGHDN and CDR2 FVKESK. V was trimmed by 6 bases and J by 4 bases, leaving 9 bases between them. The CDR3 runs to 13 residues. CDR3 coding DNA: TGTGCCAGCAGAGCTACGTCCACCGGGGAGCTGTTTTTT. Its protein is CASRATSTGELFF.

V gene TRBV5-4 combines with J gene TRBJ2-5; 8 bases are shared with TRBD2. Trimming at V came to 5 bases and at J to 2 bases, leaving 8 bases not matched to a gene. CDR1 is SGHNT, CDR2 YYREEE, per germline (reference sequence). This CDR3 spans 15 amino acids. CDR3 nucleotide sequence: TGTGCCAGCAGGCGGTCCACGGGGGGGCAAGAGACCCAGTACTTC. Translating it yields CASRRSTGGQETQYF.

This clone was counted a single time. For the CDR3, the DNA is TGCAGCGTCGCCGGGACAGGCCGCCCGAACACCGGGGAGCTGTTTTTT. This encodes CSVAGTGRPNTGELFF. The chain uses TRBV29-1 and TRBJ2-2; 8 bases line up with TRBD1. Germline V gives CDR1 SQVTM, CDR2 ANQGSEA. After removal of 6 bases from V and 0 bases from J, the junction contained 9 bases not matched to a gene. CDR3 length: 16 amino acids.

In this sample, this clone turned up a few times. J is TRBJ2-7 and V is TRBV29-1; tentatively, D is TRBD1 (5 bases). The ends were cut back, 3 bases at V and 2 bases at J, with 11 bases in the middle. Germline V gene data show CDR1 as SQVTM and CDR2 as ANQGSEA. The CDR3 contains 13 residues. The CDR3 region is CSVDFQGTYEQYF. CDR3 nucleotides: TGCAGCGTTGATTTTCAGGGTACCTACGAGCAGTACTTC.

The rearrangement joins TRBV7-9 to TRBJ2-7, with 7 bases matching TRBD2. The germline V gene has CDR1 SEHNR and CDR2 FQNEAQ (reference sequence). CDR3 length: 15 residues. V dropped 2 bases and J dropped 1; count of bases not matched to a gene: 5. The DNA for the CDR3 is TGTGCCAGCAGCTTACCGGCTAGCGGTTCCTACGAGCAGTACTTC. This gives the protein CASSLPASGSYEQYF.

The chain employs TRBV6-5 and TRBJ1-6, with 8 positions matching TRBD1. J was trimmed by 6 bases and V by 8 bases; bases with no gene match: 9. The CDR3 runs 15 residues. Germline V gene data show CDR1 as MNHEY and CDR2 as SVGAGI. The CDR3 loop is CASLLYRGTNSPLHF. Here the CDR3 DNA reads TGTGCCAGCCTGTTATACAGGGGGACTAATTCACCCCTCCACTTT.

This rearrangement joins TRBV19 to TRBJ1-2; D is undetermined. This CDR3 comprises 20 residues. The V gene's germline CDR1 is LNHDA and CDR2 SQIVND (reference sequence). The V end was cut by 2 bases, the J end by 6 bases, with 31 bases between. In DNA form, the CDR3 reads TGTGCCAGTAGTATACCTAAGTCTCCACACACTAAGTACCTGAGGGATGGCTACACCTTC. Its protein product is CASSIPKSPHTKYLRDGYTF.

The chain couples TRBV28 to TRBJ2-3, with TRBD2 identical over 9 bases. CDR1 is MDHEN and CDR2 is SYDVKM in the germline V gene. The CDR3 runs to 15 residues. The J segment lost 3 bases and the V segment lost 5 bases, leaving 6 bases of the junction unmatched. CDR3 sequence (DNA): TGTGCCAGCAGTCGGCGGGGGGGCAGTACAGATACGCAGTATTTT. It encodes CASSRRGGSTDTQYF.

The genes are TRBV5-1 and TRBJ2-1; 9 nucleotides match TRBD2. This CDR3 is 14 amino acids long. Per germline, CDR1 SGHRS and CDR2 YFSETQ. V lost 3 bases, J lost 5 bases, and 3 bases stayed unmatched. CDR3 sequence: CASSWRGGDNEQFF. Here the CDR3 DNA reads TGCGCCAGCAGCTGGCGGGGGGGAGACAATGAGCAGTTCTTC.

The J gene is TRBJ1-4, the V gene TRBV18; 9 positions agree with TRBD1. There are 14 residues in the CDR3. The germline gives CDR1 KGHSH, CDR2 LQKENI. V lost 4 bases to trimming and J lost 6 bases; unmatched junction nucleotides: 3. CDR3 coding DNA: TGTGCCAGCTCACTCCGGGACAGGGATGAAAAACTGTTTTTT. It encodes CASSLRDRDEKLFF.

The chain uses TRBV9 and TRBJ2-5; TRBD2 matches 16 bases. The CDR3 loop spans 16 amino acids. CDR1 SGDLS and CDR2 YYNGEE come from the germline V gene. The V and J ends lost 3 bases and 4 bases, in that order; junction bases with no gene match: 3. CDR3 amino acids: CASSAGLAGGRETQYF. As DNA, the CDR3 is TGTGCCAGCAGCGCGGGACTAGCGGGGGGGCGAGAGACCCAGTACTTC.

The gene calls are TRBV2 and TRBJ1-1; D not certain. The CDR3 is 13 amino acids. V shed 6 bases and J shed 0 bases, with 8 bases lying between them. Germline-derived CDR1 and CDR2 are SNHLY and FYNNEI. The CDR3 DNA sequence: TGTGCCAGCAGCAGTCAGATGAACACTGAAGCTTTCTTT. It translates to CASSSQMNTEAFF. Full variable domain (rest looked up from reference TRBV2 and TRBJ1-1): EPEVTQTPSHQVTQMGQEVILRCVPISNHLYFYWYRQILGQKVEFLVSFYNNEISEKSEIFDDQFSVERPDGSNFTLKIRSTKLEDSAMYFCASSSQMNTEAFFGQGTRLTVV.

The chain carries TRBV7-2 and TRBJ2-1, with 9 bases fitting TRBD2. CDR3 length equals 12 residues. Germline CDR1 is SGHTA and CDR2 is FQGNSA. Trimming at V came to 5 bases and at J to 15 bases, leaving 8 bases not matched to a gene. For the CDR3, the DNA is TGTGCCAGCAGCCCCGGACTAGCGTTCTTGTTCTTC. Translation: CASSPGLAFLFF. The variable domain in full, with the rest retrieved from reference TRBV7-2 and TRBJ2-1, is GAGVSQSPSNKVTEKGKDVELRCDPISGHTALYWYRQSLGQGLEFLIYFQGNSAPDKSGLPSDRFSAERTGGSVSTLTIQRTQQEDSAVYLCASSPGLAFLFFGPGTRLTVL.

The chain carries TRBV28 and TRBJ1-1; D gene unclear. Trimming cost V 10 bases and J 4 bases, with 13 bases left between them. The CDR3 contains 12 residues. Germline V CDR1 and CDR2: MDHEN, SYDVKM. The CDR3 sequence is CAIAEGFTEAFF. The CDR3 coding sequence is TGTGCCATCGCAGAGGGATTCACTGAAGCTTTCTTT.

The sample holds one count of this clone. CDR3 protein: CASSHQGSGQPQHF. CDR3 sequence (DNA): TGTGCCAGCAGCCACCAGGGGTCGGGTCAGCCCCAGCATTTT. The V and J genes are TRBV14 and TRBJ1-5; the D gene is possibly TRBD1 (6 bases). Germline V CDR1 and CDR2: SGHDN, FVKESK. This CDR3 region has 14 residues. V was clipped by 3 bases and J by 6 bases, with 12 bases between them.

The CDR3 DNA reads as TGTGCCAGCAGCGTAGAGGGCCAGGGGAACTATGGCTACACCTTC. This codes for CASSVEGQGNYGYTF. V is TRBV9 and J is TRBJ1-2, with D perhaps matching TRBD1 (6 bases). In germline, CDR1 is SGDLS, CDR2 YYNGEE. V shed 0 bases and J shed 2 bases, with 11 bases lying between them. This CDR3 region has 15 residues.

The chain recombines TRBV2 with TRBJ2-3; 10 bases are a match to TRBD2. CDR1 and CDR2 from the germline V gene are SNHLY and FYNNEI. The CDR3 spans 17 residues. The V segment lost 8 bases and the J segment 4 bases; nucleotides outside the gene matches: 15. The CDR3 DNA reads as TGTGCCAGCGCTAACCCCCGGGGACTAGCGATCCCAGATACGCAGTATTTT. Protein: CASANPRGLAIPDTQYF.

This clone appeared a single time. The chain recombines TRBV30 with TRBJ2-2; 7 nucleotides align to TRBD2. Germline V gene data show CDR1 as GTSNPN and CDR2 as SVGIG (reference sequence). V was clipped by 6 bases and J by 4 bases; unmatched bases: 17. The CDR3 extends over 17 amino acids. DNA for the CDR3: TGTGCCTGTGTGGGCGGGGGACCAGACCGAGGCACCGGGGAGCTGTTTTTT. Translated, it gives CACVGGGPDRGTGELFF.

This clone was counted once. The chain couples TRBV5-1 to TRBJ2-7; D is perhaps TRBD1 (5 bases). Germline values: CDR1 SGHRS, CDR2 YFSETQ. The CDR3 contains 13 residues. The V and J ends lost 5 bases and 3 bases respectively, with 12 bases between them. The CDR3 loop reads CASRGHPGYEQYF. In nucleotides, the CDR3 is TGCGCCAGCAGAGGACATCCAGGCTACGAGCAGTACTTC.

The rearrangement joins TRBV5-1 to TRBJ2-3; D might be TRBD1 (5 bases). Germline V CDR1 and CDR2: SGHRS, YFSETQ. CDR3 length equals 12 residues. Deletions cut 1 base from V and 6 bases from J, with 6 bases between. The CDR3 bases are TGCGCCAGCAGCTTGAAGGGGGATACGCAGTATTTT. Translation: CASSLKGDTQYF.